This T cell receptor (beta chain) was identified during a study of blood T cell repertoires in COVID-19. Study as a whole: The United States, Italy and Spain supplied acute and convalescent COVID-19 samples. PBMCs, B-cell-depleted T cells, or T cells provided the cDNA or gDNA that made up the material.

Per the original data handling: Estimation of nucleated cell counts was performed using reference gene primer amplification. Sequencing was performed with immunoSEQ multiplex PCR; in TCRdb, only in-frame clones are kept and a portion is missing. V and J calls and clone size come straight from that table; D and trimming were deduced from the DNA. The repertoire holds 250,000 or so clones, with around 88% as singletons. V was clipped by 2 bases and J by 2 bases; unmatched bases: 6. Looked up from germline, CDR1 is MDHEN and CDR2 is SYDVKM. CDR3 length equals 16 residues. A Seattle source enrolled patients during active infection and followed them longitudinally.

This receptor was obtained from a woman aged 25 to 39 with COVID-19, enrolled during active disease. Source material: peripheral blood. The rearrangement links TRBV28 to TRBJ2-3, with 8 positions matching TRBD2. CDR3 residues: CASSLRRGDYTDTQYF. The DNA of the CDR3 is TGTGCCAGCAGTTTACGGCGGGGGGACTACACAGATACGCAGTATTTT.